This T cell receptor beta chain was profiled in a study of control samples from healthy donors and cancer patients. Germline loops: CDR1 SGDLS, CDR2 YYNGEE. Trimming left V 3 bases short and J 1 base short, with 16 bases between. The length of the CDR3 is 16 residues. TCRdb keeps only in-frame clones here, not all; method: immunoSEQ multiplex PCR. There are tens of thousands of clones in the sample; around 87% occur only once, and over 15% lies in the top ten. The chain couples TRBV9 to TRBJ2-5, with D perhaps TRBD2 (6 bases). Sequencing used blood. The clonotype comes from a man between 50 and 59 years old in good health. The CDR3 sequence is CASSASGVGGQETQYF. For the CDR3, the DNA is TGTGCCAGCAGCGCCTCCGGCGTGGGAGGCCAAGAGACCCAGTACTTC.